Below are 25 T cell receptor beta chains sequenced from a single sample in a study of control samples from healthy donors and cancer patients. Produced via immunoSEQ multiplex PCR; TCRdb's table is partial and in-frame only. The sample carries 170,000 or so clones, roughly 90% recorded once. The sequenced material came from blood. Receptors originate from a woman in her forties or fifties in good health.

This clone was observed once. The chain links TRBV7-9 to TRBJ1-4; weak D call: TRBD1 (5 bases). V was shortened by 1 base and J by 5 bases, with 11 bases between the two germline ends. The CDR3 length is 15 residues. Germline V gene lookup returns CDR1 SEHNR and CDR2 FQNEAQ (reference sequence). The CDR3 DNA sequence: TGTGCCAGCAGCTTAGGGGGGGTCGTAAATGAAAAACTGTTTTTT. Translating it yields CASSLGGVVNEKLFF.

This clone came up a few times. The rearrangement uses TRBV15 and TRBJ2-1; 14 bases align to TRBD2. The V and J ends lost 3 bases and 6 bases, in that order; junction bases with no gene match: 4. The CDR3 runs to 16 residues. Germline V gene sequence: CDR1 LNHNV, CDR2 YYDKDF (reference sequence). The CDR3 reads CATSRGGLAGANEQFF. The CDR3 nucleotides are TGTGCCACCAGCAGGGGGGGACTAGCGGGGGCCAATGAGCAGTTCTTC.

The genes are TRBV5-1 and TRBJ1-2; D is unresolved. This CDR3 contains 17 residues. Germline CDR1 reads SGHRS; CDR2 reads YFSETQ. Trimming cost V 0 bases and J 0 bases, with 15 bases left between them. DNA for the CDR3: TGCGCCAGCAGCTTGGCCGGGAGAGGCAACCCTAACTATGGCTACACCTTC. Translated: CASSLAGRGNPNYGYTF.

The chain recombines TRBV6-5 with TRBJ1-3; the D is unclear. Germline V gene data show CDR1 as MNHEY and CDR2 as SVGAGI. The CDR3 runs 15 residues. Trimming took off 2 bases at V and 11 bases at J, with 19 bases between the two ends. This chain's CDR3 is CASSYVRDSRQPIYF. The CDR3 region has the DNA TGTGCCAGCAGTTACGTTCGCGATTCAAGGCAGCCCATATATTTT.

The V and J genes are TRBV5-4 and TRBJ2-5; 9 bases fit TRBD2. V lost 2 bases and J lost 2; bases outside the gene matches: 4. The CDR3 spans 15 residues. In germline, CDR1 is SGHNT, CDR2 YYREEE (reference sequence). The CDR3 sequence is CASSFGLALQETQYF. CDR3 in DNA: TGTGCCAGCAGCTTCGGACTAGCGCTACAAGAGACCCAGTACTTC. The full variable domain, in which reference TRBV5-4 and TRBJ2-5 provide the parts outside the CDR3, is ETGVTQSPTHLIKTRGQQVTLRCSSQSGHNTVSWYQQALGQGPQFIFQYYREEENGRGNFPPRFSGLQFPNYSSELNVNALELDDSALYLCASSFGLALQETQYFGPGTRLLVL.

This rearrangement joins TRBV5-6 to TRBJ2-5; 8 bases map to TRBD1. V was pared by 6 bases and J by 5 bases, with 6 bases of the junction left unmatched. Germline-derived CDR1 and CDR2 are SGHDT and YYEEEE. The CDR3 loop spans 13 amino acids. The CDR3 spells CASIRTGIETQYF. The CDR3 region has the DNA TGTGCCAGCATCCGGACAGGGATTGAGACCCAGTACTTC.

V gene TRBV4-3 combines with J gene TRBJ1-5, with a possible D match to TRBD1 (6 bases). The V end was cut by 0 bases, the J end by 4 bases, with 7 bases between. CDR1 and CDR2 (germline): LGHNA, YSLEER. This CDR3 is 14 amino acids long. The CDR3 DNA is TGCGCCAGCAGCCAAGAGGGGGCGAATCAGCCCCAGCATTTT. Its translation: CASSQEGANQPQHF.

This clone was seen only a few times. V and J are TRBV16 and TRBJ1-4; possible D gene TRBD1, 6 bases. V was cut by 4 bases and J by 6 bases, with 12 bases left in between. CDR3 length: 14 residues. Germline V CDR1 and CDR2: KGHSY, FQNENV. In nucleotides, the CDR3 is TGTGCCAGCAGCCCACCGGGGGGCTATGAAAAACTGTTTTTT. It codes for CASSPPGGYEKLFF.

The V gene is TRBV4-3, the J gene TRBJ1-5; D is perhaps TRBD1 (5 bases). The CDR3 contains 13 residues. Trimming stripped 4 bases from V and 2 bases from J, with 6 bases between. Germline values: CDR1 LGHNA, CDR2 YSLEER. CDR3 loop: CASSRGGNQPQHF. The CDR3 DNA sequence: TGCGCCAGCAGCCGGGGGGGCAATCAGCCCCAGCATTTT.

This clone was seen once. The chain recombines TRBV18 with TRBJ1-1, with D tentatively TRBD1 (5 bases). CDR3 length: 14 amino acids. Germline CDR1 KGHSH, CDR2 LQKENI. V lost 3 bases and J lost 3, with 11 bases in between. The CDR3 coding sequence is TGTGCCAGCTCACCCCCGCAGGGCTACACTGAAGCTTTCTTT. This translates into CASSPPQGYTEAFF.

This sequence joins TRBV9 and TRBJ2-2; the D is unclear. The CDR3 runs 17 residues. Germline assignment: CDR1 SGDLS and CDR2 YYNGEE. Between the trimmed V and J ends, which lost 0 bases and 2 bases, there was a span of 14 bases. This chain's CDR3 is CASSVVGGHRNTGELFF. The CDR3 bases are TGTGCCAGCAGCGTAGTCGGTGGGCACAGAAACACCGGGGAGCTGTTTTTT.

In this sample, this clone turned up a few times. One end of the junction fails to match germline, which may point to a read error. The chain is built from TRBV10-3 and TRBJ1-6, with a weak D call TRBD1 (5 bases). Germline CDR1 reads ENHRY; CDR2 reads SYGVKD. There are 14 residues in the CDR3. CDR3 sequence reads: CATFGGLANTPLHF. The CDR3 nucleotides are TGTGCCACTTTTGGGGGATTGGCTAATACACCCCTCCACTTT.

The V call is TRBV28, the J call TRBJ2-1; D tentatively reads TRBD1 or TRBD2 (6 bases each). In germline, CDR1 is MDHEN, CDR2 SYDVKM. V gave up 8 bases and J gave up 2 bases, with 13 bases separating them. The CDR3 loop spans 14 amino acids. CDR3 sequence: CASGGGRTYNEQFF. The CDR3, as DNA: TGTGCCAGCGGAGGGGGTCGGACCTACAATGAGCAGTTCTTC. Supplemented by reference TRBV28 and TRBJ2-1, the full variable domain reads DVKVTQSSRYLVKRTGEKVFLECVQDMDHENMFWYRQDPGLGLRLIYFSYDVKMKEKGDIPEGYSVSREKKERFSLILESASTNQTSMYLCASGGGRTYNEQFFGPGTRLTVL.

The chain carries TRBV2 and TRBJ1-2; no definite D call. Deletions cut 4 bases from V and 0 bases from J, with 15 bases between. CDR1 and CDR2 (germline): SNHLY, FYNNEI. The CDR3 has 16 residues. The CDR3 reads CASSVKGSGTNYGYTF. DNA of the CDR3: TGTGCCAGCAGTGTTAAAGGTAGCGGGACTAACTATGGCTACACCTTC.

The gene calls are TRBV7-6 and TRBJ2-1; D call uncertain. Germline assignment: CDR1 SGHVS and CDR2 FNYEAQ. There are 15 residues in the CDR3. Trimming shortened V by 3 bases and J by 6 bases, and 15 bases separated the two germline ends. The CDR3 nucleotides are TGTGCCAGCAGCTTGCACCCCAACTCGGGCAATGAGCAGTTCTTC. This codes for CASSLHPNSGNEQFF.

The chain has TRBV7-2 and TRBJ2-7; TRBD1 matches at 9 bases. This CDR3 has 12 residues. Germline V lookup: CDR1 SGHTA, CDR2 FQGNSA. The trim removed 5 bases at V and 6 bases at J, leaving 2 bases unmatched. The CDR3 sequence: CASSTQGAEQYF. The CDR3 DNA follows: TGTGCCAGCAGCACACAGGGGGCCGAGCAGTACTTC.

The chain joins TRBV20-1 to TRBJ2-7; tentative D call: TRBD2 (6 bases). Germline CDR1 reads DFQATT; CDR2 reads SNEGSKA (reference sequence). The CDR3 is made up of 11 amino acids. The CDR3 nucleotides read TGCAGCAGTCTAGGGAGGCACGAGCAGTACTTC. Its protein is CSSLGRHEQYF.

The chain links TRBV19 to TRBJ1-5; tentative D call: TRBD1 (5 bases). Germline V gives CDR1 LNHDA, CDR2 SQIVND (reference sequence). The V and J ends lost 8 bases and 9 bases respectively, with 17 bases between them. The CDR3 runs 13 residues. The CDR3 protein is CASQVSGGGPQHF. The CDR3, as DNA: TGTGCCAGTCAGGTGTCGGGGGGAGGGCCCCAGCATTTT.

This clone has a single count. The J gene is TRBJ1-1, the V gene TRBV7-9; D gene unclear. CDR3 size: 13 residues. Germline loops: CDR1 SEHNR, CDR2 FQNEAQ (reference sequence). V was shortened by 5 bases and J by 3 bases, with 10 bases between the two germline ends. CDR3 protein: CASSAERDTEAFF. The CDR3 DNA reads TGTGCCAGCAGCGCAGAACGGGACACTGAAGCTTTCTTT.

The CDR3 DNA sequence: TGTGCCAGCAGCTTTCGCATGGTAGGGGAGACCCAGTACTTC. It specifies CASSFRMVGETQYF. This chain uses TRBV7-2 with TRBJ2-5; D unclear. V shed 3 bases and J shed 5 bases, with 13 bases lying between them. CDR3 size: 14 residues. Per the germline V gene, CDR1 is SGHTA and CDR2 is FQGNSA.

V and J are TRBV6-5 and TRBJ1-5; 9 bases map to TRBD1. J was trimmed by 5 bases and V by 6 bases; bases with no gene match: 2. Germline V gene sequence: CDR1 MNHEY, CDR2 SVGAGI. The CDR3 runs to 13 residues. The CDR3 sequence is CASSRQGDQPQHF. The CDR3 DNA is TGTGCCAGCAGCCGACAGGGGGATCAGCCCCAGCATTTT.

The count of this clone is one. The V gene is TRBV4-1, the J gene TRBJ1-2; D call uncertain. The V end was cut by 1 base, the J end by 7 bases, with 13 bases between. CDR1 is MGHRA and CDR2 is YSYEKL in the germline V gene. The CDR3 is 14 amino acids. The CDR3 sequence: CASSQGTSRSGYTF. The CDR3 DNA sequence: TGCGCCAGCAGCCAAGGGACGTCTCGTAGTGGCTACACCTTC.

V and J are TRBV7-9 and TRBJ2-7; D is unresolved. CDR1 SEHNR and CDR2 FQNEAQ come from the germline V gene (reference sequence). The CDR3 length is 14 residues. The V end was cut by 1 base, the J end by 3 bases, with 10 bases between. CDR3 nucleotides: TGTGCCAGCAGCTTAGATTGGTACGGCTACGAGCAGTACTTC. This sequence encodes CASSLDWYGYEQYF. Supplemented by reference TRBV7-9 and TRBJ2-7, the full variable domain reads DTGVSQNPRHKITKRGQNVTFRCDPISEHNRLYWYRQTLGQGPEFLTYFQNEAQLEKSRLLSDRFSAERPKGSFSTLEIQRTEQGDSAMYLCASSLDWYGYEQYFGPGTRLTVT.

This chain links TRBV28 with TRBJ2-7; a possible D gene is TRBD2 (7 bases). The V and J ends lost 5 bases and 6 bases respectively, with 23 bases between them. The CDR3 runs to 16 residues. Germline CDR1 is MDHEN and CDR2 is SYDVKM. The chain's CDR3 is CASSPTGGGRLSEQYF. CDR3 coding DNA: TGTGCCAGCAGTCCCACTGGGGGCGGGAGATTGTCCGAGCAGTACTTC.

In this sample, this clone turned up once. The chain carries TRBV6-2 or TRBV6-3 and TRBJ1-2; unclear D gene. Trimming shortened V by 2 bases and J by 5 bases, and 9 bases separated the two germline ends. The CDR3 is 13 amino acids. Germline values: CDR1 MNHEY, CDR2 SVGEGT. The CDR3 nucleotides read TGTGCCAGCAGTTACGGAATGCAGTATGGCTACACCTTC. Protein: CASSYGMQYGYTF.